One TCR beta chain is described in this entry. These data come from a study of shared T cell receptors in the human thymus. Germline CDR1 and CDR2: MNHEY and SVGAGI. The CDR3 spans 15 residues. Trimming at V came to 2 bases and at J to 6 bases, leaving 6 bases not matched to a gene. Here immunoSEQ multiplex PCR was the method, and the copy in TCRdb shows in-frame clones only, minus some. The repertoire holds 700,000 or so clones, with approximately 85% as singletons. The data also belong to a second study, concerning human thymus T cells.

The sequence derives from a girl in the first two years of life with a congenital heart defect. The chain recombines TRBV6-5 with TRBJ2-7; 11 nucleotides match TRBD1. The sample comprised thymocytes. CDR3 amino acids: CASSYPGTGGFEQYF. CDR3 nucleotide sequence: TGTGCCAGCAGTTACCCCGGGACAGGGGGGTTCGAGCAGTACTTC.